This passage covers 4 T cell receptor beta chains from one sample sequenced in a study of control samples from healthy donors and cancer patients. Sequencing was performed with immunoSEQ multiplex PCR; in TCRdb, only in-frame clones are kept and a portion is missing. The repertoire consists of about 92,000 clones, with about four fifths occurring once and the leading ten covering around 10%. Sequenced input: blood. The receptors were sampled from a woman aged 55-75 years in good health.

The chain joins TRBV7-9 to TRBJ1-6; 8 nucleotides agree with TRBD1. Trimming cost V 5 bases and J 9 bases; bases outside gene matches: 6. The CDR3 loop spans 14 amino acids. Germline assignment: CDR1 SEHNR and CDR2 FQNEAQ (reference sequence). The CDR3 is CASSPDRESSPLHF. The DNA for the CDR3 is TGTGCCAGCAGCCCGGACAGGGAGAGTTCACCCCTCCACTTT.

This clone was detected only once. The chain employs TRBV25-1 and TRBJ2-5; D is undetermined. V was clipped by 3 bases and J by 7 bases, with 9 bases between them. This CDR3 comprises 12 residues. Germline loops: CDR1 MGHDK, CDR2 SYGVNS. This chain's CDR3 is CASSDPRGTQYF. CDR3 nucleotide sequence: TGTGCCAGCAGTGACCCCCGAGGGACCCAGTACTTC. Full variable domain (remainder filled in from reference TRBV25-1 and TRBJ2-5): EADIYQTPRYLVIGTGKKITLECSQTMGHDKMYWYQQDPGMELHLIHYSYGVNSTEKGDLSSESTVSRIRTEHFPLTLESARPSHTSQYLCASSDPRGTQYFGPGTRLLVL.

The gene calls are TRBV10-1 and TRBJ2-3; 10 bases are shared with TRBD1. The CDR3 has 15 amino acids. Trimming took 2 bases from V and 4 from J; bases not matched to a gene: 3. The germline V gene encodes CDR1 WNHNN and CDR2 SYGVQD (reference sequence). This CDR3 reads CASSERDRGADTQYF. The CDR3 DNA reads as TGCGCCAGCAGTGAGCGGGACAGGGGAGCAGATACGCAGTATTTT.

The V and J genes are TRBV25-1 and TRBJ2-1, with D possibly called TRBD1 or TRBD2 (5 bases each). CDR3 size: 16 residues. Germline CDR1 reads MGHDK; CDR2 reads SYGVNS. The germline V and J ends were trimmed by 5 bases and 9 bases, with 23 bases remaining between them. CDR3 bases: TGTGCCAGCAGTCCCCTTCCGGGACCGCCTACGAGTGAGCAGTTCTTC. Residues: CASSPLPGPPTSEQFF.